A selection of T cell receptor beta chains follows, all from one sample in a study of beta chain features in type 1 diabetes. The protocol was immunoSEQ multiplex PCR, while the TCRdb copy is restricted to in-frame clones and leaves out a portion. The sample lists under 300,000 clones; around 24% were seen once. Sequences were obtained from naive CD4+ T cells from blood. Receptors originate from a woman in her twenties or thirties with type 1 diabetes. CDR3s include the opening cysteine and the closing phenylalanine or tryptophan. D genes are given only for firm matches. The listing skips clone size in some rows; elsewhere it reads once, few, many or a size class.

CDR3	DNA	D	size	J	V
CASSVVGGSDEQYF	TGTGCCAGCAGCGTAGTGGGCGGGAGTGACGAGCAGTACTTC	TRBD2	NA	TRBJ2-7	TRBV9
CSVYPSELGYEQYF	TGCAGCGTGTACCCAAGCGAGTTAGGCTACGAGCAGTACTTC	NA	NA	TRBJ2-7	TRBV29-1
CASLPWGGPNNGELFF	TGTGCCAGTCTCCCATGGGGAGGGCCGAATAACGGGGAGCTGTTTTTT	TRBD2	few	TRBJ2-2	TRBV19
CATSRDRGLVNTEAFF	TGTGCCACCAGCAGAGACAGGGGGCTTGTGAACACTGAAGCTTTCTTT	TRBD1	NA	TRBJ1-1	TRBV15
CASSLVAQPEFF	TGTGCCAGCAGCTTAGTGGCTCAACCAGAGTTCTTC	NA	NA	TRBJ2-1	TRBV13
CAWEGHGSEKLFF	TGTGCCTGGGAGGGACATGGGTCTGAAAAACTGTTTTTT	NA	few	TRBJ1-4	TRBV30
CASTSGMDEQYF	TGCGCCAGCACCTCCGGGATGGACGAGCAGTACTTC	NA	NA	TRBJ2-7	TRBV5-1
CSARGGDEQFF	TGCAGTGCTAGAGGGGGGGATGAGCAGTTCTTC	NA	NA	TRBJ2-1	TRBV20-1
CASSLELGGDGYTF	TGCGCCAGCAGCTTGGAATTAGGGGGCGATGGCTACACCTTC	TRBD1	NA	TRBJ1-2	TRBV5-1
CASSSSGGSHEQYF	TGTGCCAGCAGCTCGTCAGGGGGGTCCCACGAGCAGTACTTC	NA	NA	TRBJ2-7	TRBV7-9
CASSPGQGYNEQFF	TGTGCCAGCTCACCGGGACAGGGCTACAATGAGCAGTTCTTC	TRBD1	few	TRBJ2-1	TRBV18
CASSLTTGSQEQYF	TGTGCCAGCAGTCTAACTACAGGGTCTCAAGAGCAGTACTTC	NA	NA	TRBJ2-7	TRBV27
CASSHTSGTGNIHGYTF	TGCGCCAGCAGTCACACCTCCGGGACAGGGAATATACATGGCTACACCTTC	TRBD1	NA	TRBJ1-2	TRBV23-1
CASIRDNSYEQYF	TGTGCCAGCATCCGGGACAACTCCTACGAGCAGTACTTC	NA	few	TRBJ2-7	TRBV25-1
CASSLARSYGYTF	TGCGCCAGCAGCTTGGCCAGAAGCTATGGCTACACCTTC	NA	NA	TRBJ1-2	TRBV5-1
CSVAQQETQYF	TGCAGCGTTGCACAGCAAGAGACCCAGTACTTC	NA	few	TRBJ2-5	TRBV29-1
CATSREWTGAYEQYF	TGTGCCACCAGCAGAGAATGGACAGGGGCCTACGAGCAGTACTTC	TRBD1	NA	TRBJ2-7	TRBV15
CASSFTGNQPQHF	TGTGCCAGCAGCTTCACAGGCAATCAGCCCCAGCATTTT	NA	NA	TRBJ1-5	TRBV7-9
CASSVMGTSGNEQFF	TGTGCCAGCAGTGTTATGGGGACTAGCGGCAATGAGCAGTTCTTC	TRBD2	NA	TRBJ2-1	TRBV2
CASRAVTGTFYNEQFF	TGTGCCAGCAGGGCAGTGACAGGGACCTTCTACAATGAGCAGTTCTTC	TRBD1	NA	TRBJ2-1	TRBV28
CTSSLGLAGGLQETQYF	TGCACCAGCAGCCTCGGACTAGCGGGAGGTCTCCAAGAGACCCAGTACTTC	NA	few	TRBJ2-5	TRBV1
CASSQEARETQYF	TGCGCCAGCAGCCAAGAGGCGAGGGAGACCCAGTACTTC	NA	few	TRBJ2-5	TRBV4-1
CASSVETGATQYF	TGTGCCAGCAGCGTAGAAACAGGGGCGACGCAGTATTTT	TRBD1	few	TRBJ2-3	TRBV9
CASSLGQGDGGYTF	TGTGCCAGCAGCTTGGGGCAGGGGGACGGTGGCTACACCTTC	TRBD1	NA	TRBJ1-2	TRBV6-5
CASSPTDREAFF	TGTGCCAGCTCACCAACGGACAGGGAGGCTTTCTTT	TRBD1	few	TRBJ1-1	TRBV18
CAISANAGQGSYNEQFF	TGTGCCATCAGCGCAAACGCGGGACAGGGCTCCTACAATGAGCAGTTCTTC	TRBD1	few	TRBJ2-1	TRBV10-3
CASSPTGSRNQPQHF	TGTGCCAGCAGCCCTACCGGGTCCCGCAATCAGCCCCAGCATTTT	NA	few	TRBJ1-5	TRBV6-1
CAYLRGQFEQFF	TGTGCCTACCTTAGAGGGCAGTTTGAGCAGTTCTTC	NA	NA	TRBJ2-1	TRBV21-1